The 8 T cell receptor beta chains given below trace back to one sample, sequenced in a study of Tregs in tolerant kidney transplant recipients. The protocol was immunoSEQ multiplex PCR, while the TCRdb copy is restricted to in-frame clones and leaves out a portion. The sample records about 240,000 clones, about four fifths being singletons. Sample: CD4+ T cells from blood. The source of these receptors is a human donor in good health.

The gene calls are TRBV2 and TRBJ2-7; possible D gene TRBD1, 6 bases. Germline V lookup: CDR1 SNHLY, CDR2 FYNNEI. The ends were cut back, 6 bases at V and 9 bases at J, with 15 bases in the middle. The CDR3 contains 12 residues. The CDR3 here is CASRVQGWGQYF. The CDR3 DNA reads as TGTGCCAGCAGGGTTCAGGGGTGGGGGCAGTACTTC.

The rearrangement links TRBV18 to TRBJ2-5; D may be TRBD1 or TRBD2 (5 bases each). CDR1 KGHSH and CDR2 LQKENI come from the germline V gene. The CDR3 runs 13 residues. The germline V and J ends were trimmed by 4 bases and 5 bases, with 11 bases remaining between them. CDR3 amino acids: CASSLGAGETQYF. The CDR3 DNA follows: TGTGCCAGCTCACTCGGGGCAGGGGAGACCCAGTACTTC.

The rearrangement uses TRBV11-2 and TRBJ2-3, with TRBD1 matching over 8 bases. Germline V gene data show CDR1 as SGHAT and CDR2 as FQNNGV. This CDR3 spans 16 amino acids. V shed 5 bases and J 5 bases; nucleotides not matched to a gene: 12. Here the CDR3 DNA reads TGTGCCAGCAGCCCTTCATTACAGGGGGTCGGAGATACGCAGTATTTT. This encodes CASSPSLQGVGDTQYF.

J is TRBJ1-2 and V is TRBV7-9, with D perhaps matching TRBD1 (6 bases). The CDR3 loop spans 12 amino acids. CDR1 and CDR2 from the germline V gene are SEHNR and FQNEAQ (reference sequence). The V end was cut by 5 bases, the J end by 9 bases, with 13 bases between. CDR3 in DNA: TGTGCCAGCAGCCGTAGGGGGGTCAGCTACACCTTC. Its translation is CASSRRGVSYTF.

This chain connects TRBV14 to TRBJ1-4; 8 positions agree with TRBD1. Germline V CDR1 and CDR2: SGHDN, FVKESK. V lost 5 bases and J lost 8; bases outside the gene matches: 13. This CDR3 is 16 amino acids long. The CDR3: CASSVRPGTGEEKLFF. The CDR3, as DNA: TGTGCCAGCAGCGTACGACCTGGGACAGGTGAAGAAAAACTGTTTTTT.

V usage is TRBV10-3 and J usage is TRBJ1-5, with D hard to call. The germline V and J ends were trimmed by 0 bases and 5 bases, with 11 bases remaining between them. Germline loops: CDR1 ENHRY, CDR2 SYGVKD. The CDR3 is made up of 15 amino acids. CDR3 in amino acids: CAISESLREDQPQHF. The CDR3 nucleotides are TGTGCCATCAGTGAGTCACTTAGGGAAGATCAGCCCCAGCATTTT.

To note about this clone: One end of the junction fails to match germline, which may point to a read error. Here the CDR3 reads CARIWWGVTYSEQFF. The CDR3 region has the DNA TGTGCCAGGATATGGTGGGGGGTGACCTACAGTGAGCAGTTCTTC. This chain uses TRBV19 with TRBJ2-1; D may be TRBD2 (6 bases). This CDR3 has 15 residues. CDR1 is LNHDA and CDR2 is SQIVND in the germline V gene (reference sequence).

The CDR3 spells CASSQVFPRNTGELFF. DNA of the CDR3: TGCGCCAGCAGCCAAGTCTTTCCGAGGAACACCGGGGAGCTGTTTTTT. J is TRBJ2-2 and V is TRBV4-1, with D uncertain. CDR3 length: 16 residues. Trimming stripped 1 base from V and 1 base from J, with 10 bases between. Germline V gene lookup returns CDR1 MGHRA and CDR2 YSYEKL.